The 27 T cell receptor beta chains below all came from one sample that was sequenced in a study of post-analysis software for immune sequencing data (dated by TCRdb to between 2015 and 2017). Overall results and qualifications from the work: Significantly higher frequencies in patients than in controls were found for roughly 5 TRBV segments, including TRBV5-6, TRBV5-1 and TRBV20-1.

Antigen specificity for these receptors is unknown. Library preparation used PCR. Sequencing took place on an Illumina HiSeq 2500. To reduce PCR and sequencing biases, unique molecular identifiers were built into the TCR beta cDNA libraries. Using fastp trimming at Q25 and MiXCR clonotype assembly, TCRdb reanalyzed the public sequencing data and kept in-frame beta chains. Rows with one shared CDR3 protein collapse into an entry with the most common genes and DNA. This sample comprises hundreds of thousands of distinct CDR3 sequences, about 40% of them detected only once. The ten largest account for over 1.5% of the sample. Sequencing used blood. The receptors derive from a girl between 5 and 17 years old with multiple sclerosis.

This clonotype was observed a handful of times. The V gene is TRBV12-3 or TRBV12-4, the J gene TRBJ2-3; tentative D call: TRBD2 (5 bases). V was pared by 3 bases and J by 6 bases, with 10 bases between. The CDR3 length is 13 residues. The CDR3 region has the DNA TGTGCCAGCAGTTTGTTTGGCGGGGATACGCAGTATTTT. As protein: CASSLFGGDTQYF.

The genes are TRBV12-3 or TRBV12-4 and TRBJ2-1; D is unresolved. The CDR3 has 16 residues. The V end was cut by 5 bases, the J end by 0 bases, with 14 bases between. DNA for the CDR3: TGTGCCAGCAGTGAGGCTCCTCTAAACTCCTACAATGAGCAGTTCTTC. Its protein is CASSEAPLNSYNEQFF.

This chain joins TRBV5-1 and TRBJ2-4; 8 nucleotides align to TRBD2. The DNA end favors TRBJ2-7, so the J call may be wrong. This CDR3 contains 14 residues. Germline CDR1 and CDR2: SGHRS and YFSETQ. The CDR3 DNA reads TGCGCCAGCAGCCCGGGAGGGCCGTTCTACGAGCAGTACTTC. Protein product: CASSPGGPFYEQYF.

The J gene is TRBJ1-5, the V gene TRBV6-1; the D gene is possibly TRBD1 (6 bases). V was cut by 7 bases and J by 3 bases, with 10 bases left in between. Germline CDR1 is MNHNS and CDR2 is SASEGT. The CDR3 is 13 residues long. CDR3 sequence reads: CASTGQFNQPQHF. The CDR3 DNA sequence: TGTGCCAGCACAGGACAGTTCAATCAGCCCCAGCATTTT.

The chain is built from TRBV28 and TRBJ2-1, with 9 bases that match TRBD2. The V and J ends lost 4 bases and 10 bases, in that order; junction bases with no gene match: 8. Germline V gene sequence: CDR1 MDHEN, CDR2 SYDVKM. This CDR3 has 14 residues. The CDR3: CASSYWGLAGEQFF. Written as DNA, the CDR3 is TGTGCCAGCAGTTATTGGGGGCTAGCGGGAGAGCAGTTCTTC.

The sample holds a few counts of this clonotype. V and J are TRBV12-3 or TRBV12-4 and TRBJ2-5; 14 nucleotides agree with TRBD2. Trimming cost V 5 bases and J 6 bases; bases outside gene matches: 5. The CDR3 spans 15 residues. CDR3 in amino acids: CASSPTSGRAQTQYF. The CDR3 nucleotides read TGTGCCAGCAGTCCGACTAGCGGGAGGGCTCAGACCCAGTACTTC.

The V and J genes are TRBV6-1 and TRBJ2-5; 9 bases line up with TRBD1. The J call may be faulty, since TRBJ2-7 better matches the DNA end. Germline V CDR1 and CDR2: MNHNS, SASEGT. The CDR3 extends over 14 amino acids. The CDR3 coding sequence is TGTGCCAGCTACCTCCGGGACAGGGTCTACGAGCAGTACTTC. It encodes CASYLRDRVYEQYF.

V is TRBV7-9 and J is TRBJ2-6; unclear D gene. The germline V gene has CDR1 SEHNR and CDR2 FQNEAQ (reference sequence). CDR3 length: 14 amino acids. V was clipped by 1 base and J by 4 bases, with 5 bases between them. Here the CDR3 DNA reads TGTGCCAGCAGCTTAGGGGAAGGGGCCAACGTCCTGACTTTC. This codes for CASSLGEGANVLTF.

The chain couples TRBV4-2 to TRBJ2-5, with 7 bases identical to TRBD2. The DNA end lines up better with TRBJ2-7; the J call may be wrong. In germline, CDR1 is LGHNA, CDR2 YNFKEQ. This CDR3 contains 14 residues. CDR3 residues: CASSPQRGGDEQYF. The CDR3 DNA follows: TGTGCCAGCAGCCCGCAGCGGGGAGGCGACGAGCAGTACTTC.

Comments on this clonotype: An end of the junction differs from the germline gene, which may be a read error. The chain carries TRBV12-3 or TRBV12-4 and TRBJ2-3; weak D call: TRBD1 (5 bases). The CDR3 is 14 amino acids. The CDR3 DNA reads TGTGCCAGTTTCCTTGATGGGGCGGCAGATATGCAGTATTTT. It translates to CASFLDGAADMQYF.

The chain recombines TRBV5-1 with TRBJ2-3; 12 bases fit TRBD2. After removal of 6 bases from V and 1 base from J, the junction contained 15 bases not matched to a gene. Germline-derived CDR1 and CDR2 are SGHRS and YFSETQ. CDR3 length equals 19 residues. The CDR3 DNA reads TGCGCCAGCACCCAGCTTAGGCCTAGCGGGAGGGCTGGCACAGATACGCAGTATTTT. It specifies CASTQLRPSGRAGTDTQYF.

The chain couples TRBV7-2 to TRBJ2-3, with 9 bases that match TRBD1. V dropped 4 bases and J dropped 4; count of bases not matched to a gene: 3. Germline V gene data show CDR1 as SGHTA and CDR2 as FQGNSA. The CDR3 runs to 14 residues. The CDR3 reads CASSWTGEADTQYF. DNA for the CDR3: TGTGCCAGCAGCTGGACAGGGGAGGCAGATACGCAGTATTTT.

J is TRBJ2-7 and V is TRBV12-3 or TRBV12-4, with 12 positions matching TRBD1. This CDR3 is 14 amino acids long. The junction had 5 bases not matched to a gene; V was cut back by 6 bases and J by 5 bases. The CDR3 protein is CASRGTGGGNEQYF. CDR3 DNA: TGTGCCAGCAGGGGGACAGGGGGCGGTAACGAGCAGTACTTC.

The rearrangement links TRBV7-9 to TRBJ1-2; tentatively, D is TRBD1 (5 bases). V lost 4 bases to trimming and J lost 4 bases, with 10 bases between them. This CDR3 is built from 13 residues. Per the germline V gene, CDR1 is SEHNR and CDR2 is FQNEAQ (reference sequence). The CDR3 nucleotides read TGTGCCAGCAGCTGGGAGGGGCTCTATGGCTACACCTTC. Translation: CASSWEGLYGYTF.

The V call is TRBV7-9, the J call TRBJ2-5; TRBD1 aligns across 8 bases. Germline V gives CDR1 SEHNR, CDR2 FQNEAQ (reference sequence). The junction had 8 bases not matched to a gene; V was cut back by 7 bases and J by 4 bases. This CDR3 contains 14 residues. CDR3 in DNA: TGTGCCAGCATGCAGGGGGCGATTAGAGAGACCCAGTACTTC. Translating gives CASMQGAIRETQYF.

This clonotype occurred a few times. This chain connects TRBV12-3 or TRBV12-4 to TRBJ1-4; D may be TRBD1 (5 bases). Trimming took 7 bases from V and 5 from J, leaving 14 bases between them. The CDR3 spans 14 residues. DNA of the CDR3: TGTGCCAGCACCAACCGGGGCCTAAATGAAAAACTGTTTTTT. This translates into CASTNRGLNEKLFF.

About this clonotype: At one end, the junction sequence differs from germline, possibly due to a read error. The CDR3 here is CTSSYGGNYGYTF. The CDR3 region has the DNA TGTACCAGCAGTTACGGGGGGAACTATGGCTACACCTTC. The V gene is TRBV12-3 or TRBV12-4, the J gene TRBJ1-2, with D possibly being TRBD1 (5 bases). The CDR3 consists of 13 residues.

V usage is TRBV6-1 and J usage is TRBJ2-5; 7 positions match TRBD1. The CDR3 is 14 amino acids. CDR1 is MNHNS and CDR2 is SASEGT in the germline V gene. V lost 6 bases, J lost 4 bases, and 8 bases stayed unmatched. The CDR3: CASRETGPGETQYF. The CDR3 DNA reads as TGTGCCAGCAGAGAGACAGGGCCAGGAGAGACCCAGTACTTC.

V usage is TRBV5-5 and J usage is TRBJ2-5; TRBD1 matches 7 bases. CDR3 length equals 16 residues. Germline CDR1 is SGHKS and CDR2 is YYEKEE (reference sequence). J was trimmed by 4 bases and V by 0 bases; bases with no gene match: 9. The CDR3 region is CASSLGGTVLAETQYF. Here the CDR3 DNA reads TGTGCCAGCAGCTTGGGGGGGACAGTGTTGGCAGAGACCCAGTACTTC.

There are a few counts of this clonotype. V is TRBV7-9 and J is TRBJ2-3; D ambiguous. The CDR3 loop spans 14 amino acids. Trimming stripped 5 bases from V and 3 bases from J, with 12 bases between. In germline, CDR1 is SEHNR, CDR2 FQNEAQ (reference sequence). CDR3 nucleotides: TGTGCCAGCAGCCGCCAGCCCGGGACAGATACGCAGTATTTT. This gives the protein CASSRQPGTDTQYF.

This clonotype has only a few counts. V usage is TRBV4-1 and J usage is TRBJ1-5; unclear D gene. Germline lookup yields CDR1 MGHRA and CDR2 YSYEKL. The CDR3 sequence is 15 residues long. V was clipped by 2 bases and J by 1 base, with 9 bases between them. CDR3 DNA sequence: TGCGCCAGCAGCCAAACGTTTGGGAGCAATCAGCCCCAGCATTTT. It is translated as CASSQTFGSNQPQHF.

The chain employs TRBV27 and TRBJ2-1; the D gene is possibly TRBD1 (5 bases). This CDR3 has 15 residues. From germline, CDR1 is MNHEY and CDR2 SMNVEV (reference sequence). V was clipped by 6 bases and J by 4 bases, with 16 bases between them. The CDR3 spells CASSPYRTPYNEQFF. As DNA, the CDR3 is TGTGCCAGCAGCCCTTACAGGACCCCTTACAATGAGCAGTTCTTC.

This sequence joins TRBV12-3 or TRBV12-4 and TRBJ1-6, with 7 bases matching TRBD1. V dropped 3 bases and J dropped 8; count of bases not matched to a gene: 4. CDR3 length: 14 residues. The CDR3 DNA reads TGTGCCAGCAGTTTCTCAGGGGGAGATTCACCCCTCCACTTT. Its translation is CASSFSGGDSPLHF.

The V gene is TRBV5-1, the J gene TRBJ2-7, with D hard to call. The germline V and J ends were trimmed by 2 bases and 10 bases, with 10 bases remaining between them. Looked up from germline, CDR1 is SGHRS and CDR2 is YFSETQ. This CDR3 has 11 amino acids. The CDR3 DNA reads TGCGCCAGCAGCTTTGCAGAGGCCCAGTACTTC. It translates to CASSFAEAQYF.

The chain joins TRBV5-6 to TRBJ2-4; the D is unclear. The CDR3 runs to 16 residues. Per germline, CDR1 SGHDT and CDR2 YYEEEE. Deletions cut 4 bases from V and 5 bases from J, with 19 bases between. The CDR3 spells CASSPTHYRGENIQYF. The CDR3 DNA reads as TGTGCCAGCAGCCCGACTCACTACCGAGGAGAAAACATTCAGTACTTC.

V gene TRBV20-1 combines with J gene TRBJ2-1, with 7 bases aligning to TRBD1. The CDR3 runs 15 residues. Trimming took 0 bases from V and 10 from J; bases not matched to a gene: 12. CDR1 is DFQATT, CDR2 SNEGSKA, per germline (reference sequence). The CDR3 sequence: CSARDQGVGSYEQFF. The DNA of the CDR3 is TGCAGTGCTAGAGATCAGGGGGTCGGCTCCTACGAGCAGTTCTTC.

The chain is built from TRBV10-3 and TRBJ1-2; 8 bases are a match to TRBD1. The CDR3 totals 12 residues. Germline V gene lookup returns CDR1 ENHRY and CDR2 SYGVKD. V shed 10 bases and J 7 bases; nucleotides not matched to a gene: 8. In DNA form, the CDR3 reads TGTGCCAGCCACGGACAGGGTGCTGGCTACACCTTC. Translation: CASHGQGAGYTF.